This T cell receptor beta chain was profiled in a study of T cells expressing NK-cell markers. As for the study in general: Seven HCMV-seropositive donors and one seronegative donor made up the eight sequenced donors.

On this clonotype itself: What it binds is unknown.

General observations from the study: It was still unclear whether expanded NKG2C+ T cell clones were HCMV specific.

The CDR3 runs 14 residues. Germline V gene data show CDR1 as LGHDT and CDR2 as YNNKEL (reference sequence). As the method of synthesis, 5'RACE template switching with UMIs yielded TCR beta cDNA. After re-calling the 5' RACE reads, TCRdb lists one entry per CDR3 protein, DNA absent. The sample has approximately 460,000 distinct CDR3 sequences. The rearrangement uses TRBV3-1 and TRBJ1-1; TCRdb indicates TRBD1, and absent DNA this call remains unverified. This TCR was recovered from a woman aged 18 to 75 in good health. Source material: blood T cells: a sorted CD56 or NKG2C T cell subset, CD4+ or CD8+ T cells, or bulk PBMC T cells (not recorded which). The CDR3 sequence is CASSQGHKNTEAFF.